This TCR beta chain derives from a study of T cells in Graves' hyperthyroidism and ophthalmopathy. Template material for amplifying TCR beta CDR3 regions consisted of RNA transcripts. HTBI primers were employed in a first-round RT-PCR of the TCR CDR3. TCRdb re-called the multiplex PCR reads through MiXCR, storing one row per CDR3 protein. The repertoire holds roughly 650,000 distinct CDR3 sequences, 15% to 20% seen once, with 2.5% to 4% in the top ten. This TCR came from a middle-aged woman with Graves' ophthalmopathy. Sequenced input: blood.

CDR3 in DNA: TGTGCCAGCTCACCTCGGGAAGCGGGAGAACCCACCGGGGAGCTGTTTTTT. Translated: CASSPREAGEPTGELFF. The J gene is TRBJ2-2, the V gene TRBV18, with TRBD2 matching 8 bases. After removal of 3 bases from V and 4 bases from J, the junction contained 10 bases not matched to a gene. The V gene's germline CDR1 is KGHSH and CDR2 LQKENI. The CDR3 is 17 amino acids.